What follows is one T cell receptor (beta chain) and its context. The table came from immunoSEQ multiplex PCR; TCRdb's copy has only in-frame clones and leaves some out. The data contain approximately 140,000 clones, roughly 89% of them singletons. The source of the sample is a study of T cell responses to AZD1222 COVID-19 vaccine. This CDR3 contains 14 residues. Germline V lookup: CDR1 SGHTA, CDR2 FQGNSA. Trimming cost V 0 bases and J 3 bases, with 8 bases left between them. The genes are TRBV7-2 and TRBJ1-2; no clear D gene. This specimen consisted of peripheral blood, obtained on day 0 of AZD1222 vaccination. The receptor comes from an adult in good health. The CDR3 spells CASSLADNYYGYTF. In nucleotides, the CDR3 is TGTGCCAGCAGCTTAGCCGACAACTACTATGGCTACACCTTC.